The 18 T cell receptor beta chains presented below share a single source sample, sequenced in a study of blood T cell repertoires in COVID-19 (dated by TCRdb to the early 2020s). The library was made by the immunoSEQ multiplex PCR assay. Drawn from immuneACCESS, this table holds only the in-frame rearrangements with V and J called that TCRdb kept. Clones are partly lost; checked studies trace under half to an unresolved V gene and leave the rest unexplained. This sample lists 150,000 to 200,000 clones; over 85% were detected once. 2% of the sample lies in the top ten. The sequenced material came from peripheral blood. These receptors were collected from a woman aged 55-75 years with COVID-19, enrolled during active disease.

The chain has TRBV19 and TRBJ1-4; 7 bases map to TRBD1. J gave up 2 bases and V 5 bases, and 14 bases lay outside the gene matches. Looked up from germline, CDR1 is LNHDA and CDR2 is SQIVND (reference sequence). This CDR3 contains 18 residues. This CDR3 reads CASSVRGQIHPTNEKLFF. The CDR3, as DNA: TGTGCCAGTAGTGTCAGGGGACAGATACATCCGACTAATGAAAAACTGTTTTTT.

The chain links TRBV5-1 to TRBJ2-2; TRBD1 matches at 8 bases. The germline CDR1 and CDR2 sequences are SGHRS and YFSETQ. V dropped 0 bases and J dropped 4; count of bases not matched to a gene: 5. This CDR3 spans 16 amino acids. The CDR3 region is CASSLAQGAGTGELFF. DNA for the CDR3: TGCGCCAGCAGCTTGGCCCAGGGGGCCGGCACCGGGGAGCTGTTTTTT.

This chain links TRBV2 with TRBJ1-2; tentative D call: TRBD1 (5 bases). The CDR3 is 18 amino acids. Germline CDR1 is SNHLY and CDR2 is FYNNEI. Trimming took 8 bases from V and 3 from J, leaving 28 bases between them. Written as DNA, the CDR3 is TGTGCCAGCTACCTACAGTTGGGGCAGATAGTGAACTACTATGGCTACACCTTC. This encodes CASYLQLGQIVNYYGYTF.

The J gene is TRBJ1-1, the V gene TRBV2; no reliable D call. The ends were cut back, 7 bases at V and 0 bases at J, with 9 bases in the middle. The CDR3 runs 13 residues. From germline, CDR1 is SNHLY and CDR2 FYNNEI. CDR3 protein: CASNKQMNTEAFF. CDR3 bases: TGTGCCAGCAACAAACAGATGAACACTGAAGCTTTCTTT.

The chain combines TRBV19 with TRBJ1-1; D unclear. The CDR3 runs 11 residues. Trimming left V 6 bases short and J 7 bases short, with 9 bases between. Germline V lookup: CDR1 LNHDA, CDR2 SQIVND (reference sequence). CDR3 DNA: TGTGCCAGTAGCAGCAGGATTGAAGCTTTCTTT. Translated, it gives CASSSRIEAFF. Full variable domain (missing parts from reference TRBV19 and TRBJ1-1): DGGITQSPKYLFRKEGQNVTLSCEQNLNHDAMYWYRQDPGQGLRLIYYSQIVNDFQKGDIAEGYSVSREKKESFPLTVTSAQKNPTAFYLCASSSRIEAFFGQGTRLTVV.

This clone was detected only once. The CDR3 DNA follows: TGCGCCAGCAGCTTGGTGTCGAGTCCAAGCACAGATACGCAGTATTTT. It yields the protein CASSLVSSPSTDTQYF. The chain couples TRBV5-1 to TRBJ2-3; D gene uncertain. This CDR3 comprises 16 residues. The germline V gene encodes CDR1 SGHRS and CDR2 YFSETQ. The ends were cut back, 0 bases at V and 0 bases at J, with 11 bases in the middle.

The table lists this clone with a count of one. The genes are TRBV7-2 and TRBJ1-3; D uncertain. CDR3 size: 16 residues. V lost 1 base, J lost 0 bases, and 10 bases lay in between. Germline V gives CDR1 SGHTA, CDR2 FQGNSA. As DNA, the CDR3 is TGTGCCAGCAGCTTAGGACACCCAAGCTCTGGAAACACCATATATTTT. Amino acid sequence: CASSLGHPSSGNTIYF. The complete variable domain, with remaining parts taken from reference TRBV7-2 and TRBJ1-3, reads GAGVSQSPSNKVTEKGKDVELRCDPISGHTALYWYRQSLGQGLEFLIYFQGNSAPDKSGLPSDRFSAERTGGSVSTLTIQRTQQEDSAVYLCASSLGHPSSGNTIYFGEGSWLTVV.

The rearrangement links TRBV7-9 to TRBJ1-5; tentatively, D is TRBD1 (5 bases). CDR1 and CDR2 from the germline V gene are SEHNR and FQNEAQ (reference sequence). The CDR3 has 16 amino acids. The V end was cut by 4 bases, the J end by 0 bases, with 13 bases between. This CDR3 reads CASSSLDSYSNQPQHF. CDR3 in DNA: TGTGCCAGCAGCTCGCTAGACAGCTATAGCAATCAGCCCCAGCATTTT.

This clone was seen at least ten times. The chain combines TRBV9 with TRBJ2-7; TRBD1 agrees at 7 bases. Per germline, CDR1 SGDLS and CDR2 YYNGEE. J gave up 3 bases and V 3 bases, and 15 bases lay outside the gene matches. The CDR3 is 17 residues long. The chain's CDR3 is CASSAPFSRDRVYEQYF. DNA of the CDR3: TGTGCCAGCAGCGCACCTTTTTCCCGGGACAGAGTCTACGAGCAGTACTTC.

The rearrangement joins TRBV5-4 to TRBJ2-7; TRBD2 matches 7 bases. Per the germline V gene, CDR1 is SGHNT and CDR2 is YYREEE (reference sequence). This CDR3 comprises 16 residues. The V segment lost 2 bases and the J segment 4 bases; nucleotides outside the gene matches: 12. The DNA of the CDR3 is TGTGCCAGCAGCTTACCCTCGGGACTATCCGGGTACGAGCAGTACTTC. Amino acid sequence: CASSLPSGLSGYEQYF. The full variable domain, with the rest looked up from reference TRBV5-4 and TRBJ2-7, is ETGVTQSPTHLIKTRGQQVTLRCSSQSGHNTVSWYQQALGQGPQFIFQYYREEENGRGNFPPRFSGLQFPNYSSELNVNALELDDSALYLCASSLPSGLSGYEQYFGPGTRLTVT.

The genes are TRBV12-3 or TRBV12-4 and TRBJ2-2; weak D call: TRBD1 (6 bases). Trimming pared 5 bases from V and 6 bases from J, leaving 10 bases between. This CDR3 contains 13 residues. Here the CDR3 reads CASSPTGPGELFF. CDR3 DNA: TGTGCCAGCAGTCCGACAGGCCCCGGGGAGCTGTTTTTT.

In nucleotides, the CDR3 is TGTGCCACCTCGGGGGGTTTCGGCGCTTTCTTT. Protein: CATSGGFGAFF. The V gene is TRBV10-3, the J gene TRBJ1-1; D possibly corresponds to TRBD1 (5 bases). The CDR3 is 11 amino acids. Trimming took off 10 bases at V and 11 bases at J, with 17 bases between the two ends. Germline V gene data show CDR1 as ENHRY and CDR2 as SYGVKD.

Points on this clone: The sample has other DNA sequences that encode this CDR3 too. V usage is TRBV9 and J usage is TRBJ2-3; D is uncertain. The CDR3 loop spans 12 amino acids. Trimming left V 0 bases short and J 5 bases short, with 4 bases between. Germline CDR1 and CDR2: SGDLS and YYNGEE. The CDR3 protein is CASSVAQDTQYF. The CDR3 coding sequence is TGTGCCAGCAGCGTAGCCCAAGATACGCAGTATTTT.

The CDR3 DNA follows: TGTGCCAGCAACCCCGCCGGGGAGGGGAGCACTGAAGCTTTCTTT. Residues: CASNPAGEGSTEAFF. J is TRBJ1-1 and V is TRBV9, with D possibly being TRBD1 (5 bases). Per the germline V gene, CDR1 is SGDLS and CDR2 is YYNGEE. Trimming left V 6 bases short and J 4 bases short, with 19 bases between. This CDR3 contains 15 residues.

V gene TRBV27 combines with J gene TRBJ1-6, with 7 positions matching TRBD1. CDR1 is MNHEY and CDR2 is SMNVEV in the germline V gene (reference sequence). This CDR3 has 16 residues. After removal of 5 bases from V and 0 bases from J, the junction contained 4 bases not matched to a gene. The CDR3 is CASSVDRSSYNSPLHF. The DNA of the CDR3 is TGTGCCAGCAGTGTGGACAGGAGCTCCTATAATTCACCCCTCCACTTT.

The chain couples TRBV5-5 to TRBJ1-5, with 7 bases lining up with TRBD1. The germline CDR1 and CDR2 sequences are SGHKS and YYEKEE (reference sequence). The CDR3 has 17 residues. The V segment lost 1 base and the J segment 3 bases; nucleotides outside the gene matches: 10. CDR3 loop: CASSLTPGGDDNQPQHF. The CDR3 DNA sequence: TGTGCCAGCAGCTTGACCCCAGGGGGTGACGACAATCAGCCCCAGCATTTT.

The chain has TRBV2 and TRBJ2-5; TRBD1 agrees at 8 bases. The CDR3 length is 14 residues. Germline trimming cut 6 bases from V and 2 bases from J; bases unmatched to any gene: 5. CDR1 SNHLY and CDR2 FYNNEI come from the germline V gene. This CDR3 reads CASSWTGIQETQYF. The CDR3 bases are TGTGCCAGCAGCTGGACAGGGATACAAGAGACCCAGTACTTC.

The CDR3 DNA follows: TGTGCCAGCTGGGGCGCCGGGGGCTACACCTTC. Translation: CASWGAGGYTF. The chain combines TRBV6-6 with TRBJ1-2; D is perhaps TRBD1 (5 bases). V was cut by 8 bases and J by 8 bases, with 12 bases left in between. The CDR3 consists of 11 residues. CDR1 is MNHNY, CDR2 SVGAGI, per germline (reference sequence).